This T cell receptor (beta chain) appears in the sequencing data of a study of T cell repertoires in cytomegalovirus infection. Study-level background: As its CMV epitopes, the study selected recently identified HLA-C-restricted and well-studied HLA-B-restricted targets. In public TCR beta signatures, there were indications of both CMV infection and matching HLA type.

TCRdb re-called the reads with MiXCR, one entry per CDR3 protein. In the table there are fewer than 55,000 distinct CDR3 sequences, around a fifth of which are singletons. This CDR3 comprises 14 residues. With 2 bases removed from V and 2 bases from J, the gap between germline ends came to 8 bases. CDR1 is SEHNR and CDR2 is FQNEAQ in the germline V gene (reference sequence). Concerning this clonotype itself: Antigen unknown.

The receptor was isolated from a human donor in good health (CMV status not recorded). Some clones in this sample may be carry-over from other donors' samples. J is TRBJ2-3 and V is TRBV7-9; tentative D call: TRBD2 (5 bases). Here the sequenced sample was CD8+ T cells from cultured PBMCs, taken from culture after CMV antigen stimulation. The CDR3 sequence is CASSLLGATDTQYF. The CDR3 DNA reads as TGTGCCAGCAGCTTACTGGGAGCCACAGATACGCAGTATTTT.